This T cell receptor (beta chain) was identified in a study of PD-1 blockade in classical Hodgkin lymphoma. As regards this clone: Its antigen is not identified.

General study points: As was reported, newly diagnosed patients showed lower baseline TCR diversity than healthy donors did.

Trimming pared 4 bases from V and 3 bases from J, leaving 18 bases between. The CDR3 consists of 17 residues. The germline gives CDR1 MDHEN, CDR2 SYDVKM. TCRdb keeps only in-frame clones here, not all; method: immunoSEQ multiplex PCR. Of approximately 65,000 clones detected, 90% to 95% appear once; the ten largest clones hold approximately 8%. Stated time point: cycle 4 day 1 (C4D1), after more than 5 weeks of nivolumab. Every patient had relapsed following autologous stem cell transplantation, and cohorts differed in brentuximab vedotin exposure. This receptor was identified in a human donor with classical Hodgkin lymphoma. This chain links TRBV28 with TRBJ1-4, with D hard to call. The source material was peripheral blood mononuclear cells (PBMCs), sampled before the fourth cycle of nivolumab. CDR3 residues: CASSSPYSWLPNEKLFF. The DNA for the CDR3 is TGTGCCAGCAGTTCCCCTTATTCATGGCTGCCTAATGAAAAACTGTTTTTT.